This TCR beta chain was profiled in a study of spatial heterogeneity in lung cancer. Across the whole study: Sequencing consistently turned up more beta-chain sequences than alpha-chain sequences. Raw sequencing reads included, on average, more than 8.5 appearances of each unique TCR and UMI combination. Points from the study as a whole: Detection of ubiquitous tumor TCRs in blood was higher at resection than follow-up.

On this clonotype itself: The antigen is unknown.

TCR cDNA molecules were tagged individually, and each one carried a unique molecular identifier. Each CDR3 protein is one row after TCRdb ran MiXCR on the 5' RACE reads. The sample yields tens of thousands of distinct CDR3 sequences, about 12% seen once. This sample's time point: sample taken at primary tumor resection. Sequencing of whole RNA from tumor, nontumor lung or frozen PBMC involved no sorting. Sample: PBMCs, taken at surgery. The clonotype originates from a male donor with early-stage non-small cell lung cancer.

As DNA, the CDR3 is TGCGCCAGCAGCAGGATACTAGCGGGAGCGACCGGGGAGCTGTTTTTT. Its protein product is CASSRILAGATGELFF. The V call is TRBV5-1, the J call TRBJ2-2; 11 nucleotides align to TRBD2. With 4 bases clipped from V and 5 bases from J, the junction kept 7 bases outside the gene matches. The germline gives CDR1 SGHRS, CDR2 YFSETQ. The CDR3 runs 16 residues. The full variable domain, in which reference TRBV5-1 and TRBJ2-2 provide the parts outside the CDR3, is KAGVTQTPRYLIKTRGQQVTLSCSPISGHRSVSWYQQTPGQGLQFLFEYFSETQRNKGNFPGRFSGRQFSNSRSEMNVSTLELGDSALYLCASSRILAGATGELFFGEGSRLTVL.